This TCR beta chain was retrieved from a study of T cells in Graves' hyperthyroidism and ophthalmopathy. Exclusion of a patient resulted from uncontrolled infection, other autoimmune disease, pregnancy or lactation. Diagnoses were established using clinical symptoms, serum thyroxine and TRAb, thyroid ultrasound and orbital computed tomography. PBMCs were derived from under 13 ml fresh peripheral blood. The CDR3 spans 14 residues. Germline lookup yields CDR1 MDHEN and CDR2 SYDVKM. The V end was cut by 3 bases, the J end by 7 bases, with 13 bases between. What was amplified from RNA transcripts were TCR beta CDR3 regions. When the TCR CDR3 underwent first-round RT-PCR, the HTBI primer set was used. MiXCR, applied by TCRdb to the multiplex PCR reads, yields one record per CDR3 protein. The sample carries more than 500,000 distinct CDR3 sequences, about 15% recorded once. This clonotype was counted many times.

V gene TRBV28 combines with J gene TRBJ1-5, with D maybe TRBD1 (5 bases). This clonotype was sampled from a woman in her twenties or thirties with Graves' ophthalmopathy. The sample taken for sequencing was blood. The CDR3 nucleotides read TGTGCCAGCAGTTTGGAACCAGGGTACCAGCCCCAGCATTTT. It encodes CASSLEPGYQPQHF.